A selection of T cell receptor beta chains follows, all from one sample in a study of shared clonotypes between healthy human individuals. TCRdb's table, derived via immunoSEQ multiplex PCR, lists solely in-frame clones and lacks some. The sample consists of around 2.5 million clones, roughly 93% of them appearing once. The sequenced sample was naive CD4+ T cells from PBMCs. The origin of the receptors is a man younger than 35 in good health. Some clones in this sample may be carry-over from other donors' samples. CDR3s include the opening cysteine and the closing phenylalanine or tryptophan. Fields, in order: clone size, D gene, J gene, V gene, CDR3 protein, CDR3 DNA. The D gene is left open where the match is weak. The size of a clone is reported for some rows only, either as once, few or many, or as a class for expanded clones.

clone_size: -; d_call: TRBD1; j_call: TRBJ2-1; v_call: TRBV27; cdr3_aa: CASGTGGVSWSVEQFF; cdr3_nt: TGTGCAAGTGGGACAGGGGGCGTATCATGGAGTGTTGAGCAGTTCTTC
clone_size: -; d_call: -; j_call: TRBJ1-4; v_call: TRBV5-1; cdr3_aa: CASSTQGAAEKLFF; cdr3_nt: TGCGCCAGCAGCACGCAGGGCGCCGCCGAAAAACTGTTTTTT
clone_size: -; d_call: TRBD1; j_call: TRBJ2-7; v_call: TRBV7-2; cdr3_aa: CASSGRQGPSEQYF; cdr3_nt: TGTGCCAGCAGCGGCCGACAGGGTCCTTCCGAGCAGTACTTC
clone_size: once; d_call: -; j_call: TRBJ1-5; v_call: TRBV11-2; cdr3_aa: CASSFVDQPQHF; cdr3_nt: TGTGCCAGCAGCTTCGTTGACCAGCCCCAGCATTTT
clone_size: -; d_call: TRBD2; j_call: TRBJ2-3; v_call: TRBV28; cdr3_aa: CASRSGIGDTQYF; cdr3_nt: TGTGCCAGCCGGAGCGGGATAGGCGATACGCAGTATTTT
clone_size: -; d_call: TRBD2; j_call: TRBJ2-2; v_call: TRBV4-2; cdr3_aa: CASSRRLQGGNGELFF; cdr3_nt: TGTGCCAGCAGCCGACGACTTCAGGGAGGGAACGGGGAGCTGTTTTTT
clone_size: -; d_call: -; j_call: TRBJ2-7; v_call: TRBV2; cdr3_aa: CASRPGTPYEQYF; cdr3_nt: TGTGCCAGCAGGCCCGGGACCCCCTACGAGCAGTACTTC
clone_size: once; d_call: TRBD2; j_call: TRBJ2-1; v_call: TRBV2; cdr3_aa: CASNSGTSNNEQFF; cdr3_nt: TGTGCCAGCAACTCCGGGACTAGTAACAATGAGCAGTTCTTC
clone_size: -; d_call: TRBD2; j_call: TRBJ2-7; v_call: TRBV19; cdr3_aa: CASSRSPAGAYEQYF; cdr3_nt: TGTGCCAGTAGCCGGTCTCCAGCGGGAGCATACGAGCAGTACTTC
clone_size: -; d_call: -; j_call: TRBJ2-3; v_call: TRBV7-8; cdr3_aa: CASTLITSTDTQYF; cdr3_nt: TGTGCCAGCACCCTCATAACTAGCACAGATACGCAGTATTTT
clone_size: -; d_call: -; j_call: TRBJ2-7; v_call: TRBV27; cdr3_aa: CASSTKAPRGMYEQYF; cdr3_nt: TGTGCCAGCAGTACAAAGGCCCCGCGGGGAATGTACGAGCAGTACTTC